A selection of T cell receptor beta chains follows, all from one sample in a study of Ad26.COV2.S vaccination and SARS-CoV-2 variants. Sequenced by immunoSEQ multiplex PCR; TCRdb stores in-frame clones only, minus some. The data contain roughly 700,000 clones, 89% of them seen just once; the ten biggest clones take up roughly 1.5%. The sequenced sample was peripheral blood, obtained in a trial of Ad26.COV2.S vaccine versus placebo. These receptors originate from a person between 18 and 65 years old who received the Ad26.COV2.S COVID-19 vaccine or a placebo. CDR3s include the opening cysteine and the closing phenylalanine or tryptophan. D genes are given only for firm matches. Size is stated for part of the rows, as once, few or many counts, or as a class when the clone is expanded.

j_call v_call clone_size d_call cdr3_aa cdr3_nt
TRBJ2-5 TRBV11-2 - TRBD1 CASSYLRTGKTQYF TGTGCCAGCAGCTATCTAAGGACAGGGAAGACCCAGTACTTC
TRBJ2-5 TRBV11-2 once - CASKFGPQETQYF TGTGCCAGCAAGTTCGGGCCTCAAGAGACCCAGTACTTC
TRBJ2-1 TRBV11-3 - - CASSLYSYNEQFF TGTGCCAGCAGCTTATACTCCTACAATGAGCAGTTCTTC
TRBJ2-1 TRBV6-5 - - CASSSWTDEQFF TGTGCCAGCAGTTCCTGGACGGATGAGCAGTTCTTC
TRBJ1-5 TRBV15 few - CATSRDQELTDNQPQHF TGTGCCACCAGCAGAGATCAGGAGTTGACAGACAATCAGCCCCAGCATTTT
TRBJ2-5 TRBV27 - - CASSPYSGHQETQYF TGTGCCAGCAGTCCCTATTCTGGGCACCAAGAGACCCAGTACTTC
TRBJ2-7 TRBV10-2 - TRBD1 CASSKGGTGGIYEQYF TGCGCCAGCAGTAAGGGGGGGACAGGGGGCATCTACGAGCAGTACTTC
TRBJ2-7 TRBV7-8 once - CASSSRSGRSYEQYF TGTGCCAGCAGCTCTAGGTCAGGGCGGTCCTACGAGCAGTACTTC
TRBJ1-1 TRBV7-3 - - CASSLGVHTEAFF TGTGCCAGCAGCTTGGGGGTTCACACTGAAGCTTTCTTT
TRBJ2-5 TRBV11-2 - TRBD1 CASRPVGGGETQYF TGTGCCAGCAGACCCGTAGGGGGCGGGGAGACCCAGTACTTC
TRBJ1-5 TRBV12-3/TRBV12-4 few - CASRQGGQPQHF TGTGCCAGCAGACAGGGAGGGCAGCCCCAGCATTTT
TRBJ2-1 TRBV7-9 - TRBD2 CASSGELAGRGEQFF TGTGCCAGCAGCGGGGAACTAGCGGGAAGGGGTGAGCAGTTCTTC
TRBJ2-2 TRBV19 - - CASSTREGARTGELFF TGTGCCAGTAGTACCAGGGAGGGGGCGAGGACCGGGGAGCTGTTTTTT
TRBJ1-2 TRBV30 - TRBD1 CAWRFRGLGGGYTF TGTGCCTGGAGATTCAGGGGGCTGGGGGGTGGCTACACCTTC
TRBJ2-5 TRBV18 - TRBD1 CASSLRTGPSQETQYF TGTGCCAGCTCACTCCGGACAGGGCCCTCCCAAGAGACCCAGTACTTC
TRBJ2-7 TRBV5-1 - TRBD2 CASSLRAGLAGVTYEQYF TGCGCCAGCAGCTTGAGGGCGGGACTAGCGGGAGTAACCTACGAGCAGTACTTC
TRBJ2-1 TRBV5-6 - - CASSFSSSYNEQFF TGTGCCAGCAGCTTTTCCAGCTCCTACAATGAGCAGTTCTTC
TRBJ2-7 TRBV10-2 - - CASSESRPSLRYEQYF TGCGCCAGCAGTGAGTCGAGACCTAGCCTGCGCTACGAGCAGTACTTC
TRBJ1-2 TRBV6-5 - TRBD1 CASSLGTGSSGYTF TGTGCCAGCAGTTTAGGGACAGGGTCGTCTGGCTACACCTTC
TRBJ2-5 TRBV25-1 - - CASSKSFETQYF TGTGCCAGCAGTAAATCGTTCGAGACCCAGTACTTC
TRBJ1-1 TRBV7-9 - - CASSLVTRENTEAFF TGTGCCAGCAGCTTAGTAACAAGGGAAAACACTGAAGCTTTCTTT
TRBJ1-6 TRBV30 - - CAWSVRGAGNSPLHF TGTGCCTGGAGTGTCCGGGGGGCGGGAAATTCACCCCTCCACTTT
TRBJ1-1 TRBV5-1 - - CASTDRVDLTEAFF TGCGCCAGCACGGACAGAGTTGATCTCACTGAAGCTTTCTTT
TRBJ2-7 TRBV5-4 - - CASSLDGLGEQYF TGTGCCAGCAGCCTCGACGGTTTAGGTGAGCAGTACTTC
TRBJ1-2 TRBV6-6 - - CASSYYGYTF TGTGCCAGCAGTTACTATGGCTACACCTTC
TRBJ2-1 TRBV5-1 - TRBD2 CASADSGEPYNEQFF TGCGCCAGCGCGGATAGCGGGGAACCCTACAATGAGCAGTTCTTC
TRBJ1-2 TRBV2 - - CASRGHGGPIYGYTF TGTGCCAGCAGGGGACACGGGGGGCCCATCTATGGCTACACCTTC
TRBJ2-7 TRBV18 few TRBD1 CASSPDRGHHQQYF TGTGCCAGCTCACCGGACAGGGGGCACCACCAGCAGTACTTC
TRBJ1-2 TRBV11-2 - - CASSLDSLRDYGYTF TGTGCCAGCAGCTTAGACTCCCTCAGAGACTATGGCTACACCTTC
TRBJ2-1 TRBV24-1 - - CATSDSRVGYNEQFF TGTGCCACCAGTGATTCAAGGGTAGGCTACAATGAGCAGTTCTTC
TRBJ2-1 TRBV29-1 - TRBD2 CSVWGTSGGPLGGLRNEQFF TGCAGCGTTTGGGGGACTAGCGGGGGACCGTTGGGCGGTCTGCGGAATGAGCAGTTCTTC
TRBJ1-1 TRBV3-1/TRBV3-2 - - CASSQAGSNTEAFF TGTGCCAGCAGCCAAGCGGGCTCCAACACTGAAGCTTTCTTT
TRBJ1-1 TRBV11-1 - - CASSLRVNTEAFF TGTGCCAGCAGCTTAAGGGTGAACACTGAAGCTTTCTTT
TRBJ2-1 TRBV7-2 - TRBD1 CASSLNSGGSDEQFF TGTGCCAGCAGCTTAAATTCAGGGGGAAGTGATGAGCAGTTCTTC
TRBJ1-4 TRBV3-1/TRBV3-2 - TRBD1 CASSPGTGGDEKLFF TGTGCCAGCAGCCCCGGGACAGGGGGAGATGAAAAACTGTTTTTT
TRBJ1-4 TRBV14 - TRBD1 CASSQVVQGGKLFF TGTGCCAGCAGCCAAGTTGTACAGGGGGGAAAACTGTTTTTT
TRBJ1-2 TRBV19 - - CASSIRGNYGYTF TGTGCCAGTAGTATACGGGGTAACTATGGCTACACCTTC
TRBJ2-1 TRBV29-1 - TRBD1 CTIGDSQTYEQFF TGCACCATTGGGGACAGCCAAACCTATGAGCAGTTCTTC
TRBJ2-1 TRBV30 once - CAWSVGYNEQFF TGTGCCTGGAGTGTAGGTTACAATGAGCAGTTCTTC
TRBJ1-2 TRBV6-1 once TRBD1 CASSDQDRGRYNYGYTF TGTGCCAGCAGTGACCAAGACAGGGGGCGGTATAACTATGGCTACACCTTC
TRBJ2-3 TRBV7-2 few - CASSLRRAGGDTQYF TGTGCCAGCAGCCTAAGGCGGGCAGGAGGGGATACGCAGTATTTT
TRBJ2-5 TRBV11-2 - - CASRQYQETQYF TGTGCCAGCAGACAGTACCAAGAGACCCAGTACTTC
TRBJ1-2 TRBV11-2 - - CASSSQASGYGYTF TGTGCCAGCAGTTCCCAAGCTTCCGGCTATGGCTACACCTTC
TRBJ2-1 TRBV27 - TRBD1 CASSSGQGLGNEQFF TGTGCCAGCAGTTCCGGACAGGGGCTCGGCAATGAGCAGTTCTTC
TRBJ1-1 TRBV27 - - CASSEGVSNTEAFF TGTGCCAGCAGTGAAGGGGTATCGAACACTGAAGCTTTCTTT
TRBJ1-4 TRBV7-8 - - CASSPSWVSSNEKLFF TGTGCCAGCAGCCCCTCGTGGGTGTCGTCTAATGAAAAACTGTTTTTT
TRBJ1-1 TRBV3-1/TRBV3-2 - - CASSQDGGLNTEAFF TGTGCCAGCAGCCAAGACGGGGGACTCAACACTGAAGCTTTCTTT
TRBJ1-2 TRBV2 - TRBD1 CASSETGTGGALRPYGYTF TGTGCCAGCAGTGAGACCGGGACAGGGGGTGCTTTACGCCCCTATGGCTACACCTTC
TRBJ2-1 TRBV12-3/TRBV12-4 - TRBD2 CASSGGVHNEQFF TGTGCCAGCAGTGGGGGGGTTCACAATGAGCAGTTCTTC
TRBJ1-1 TRBV18 - - CASSPVVMNTEAFF TGTGCCAGCTCACCGGTGGTTATGAACACTGAAGCTTTCTTT
TRBJ2-3 TRBV4-2 - TRBD2 CASSQDGGGLDTQYF TGTGCCAGCAGCCAAGACGGCGGGGGGTTAGATACGCAGTATTTT
TRBJ1-1 TRBV30 - - CAWSGWGTFTEAFF TGTGCCTGGAGTGGATGGGGGACTTTCACTGAAGCTTTCTTT
TRBJ2-6 TRBV7-2 - TRBD1 CASSTPGTGVSGANVLTF TGTGCCAGCAGCACCCCCGGGACAGGGGTCTCTGGGGCCAACGTCCTGACTTTC
TRBJ2-3 TRBV7-9 - - CADGGGRGDTQYF TGTGCCGACGGAGGGGGGCGTGGAGATACGCAGTATTTT
TRBJ2-1 TRBV29-1 - - CSVEGGGPYNEQFF TGCAGCGTTGAAGGGGGCGGGCCCTACAATGAGCAGTTCTTC